The 28 T cell receptor beta chains below were found in one sample sequenced in a study of blood T cell repertoires in COVID-19. Assay used: immunoSEQ multiplex PCR; TCRdb lists only in-frame clones, some missing. The data show 75,000 to 85,000 clones, with around 90% seen just once and approximately 6.3% held by the top ten. The sequenced sample consisted of peripheral blood. These receptors all come from a man aged 50-59 years with active COVID-19.

This chain joins TRBV7-3 and TRBJ2-2, with 8 nucleotides matching TRBD2. CDR3 length: 16 amino acids. The germline V gene has CDR1 SGHTA and CDR2 FQGTGA. J lost 6 bases, V lost 5 bases, and 11 bases had no gene match. The CDR3 coding sequence is TGTGCCAGCAGCGCGGCGGTAGCGGGAATGTCCGGGGAGCTGTTTTTT. Translated: CASSAAVAGMSGELFF.

The chain has TRBV28 and TRBJ1-2, with a weak D call TRBD1 (6 bases). Germline V gives CDR1 MDHEN, CDR2 SYDVKM. CDR3 size: 12 residues. With 6 bases removed from V and 8 bases from J, the gap between germline ends came to 13 bases. The DNA of the CDR3 is TGTGCCAGCAGCCCCGGACAGAGAGGCTACACCTTC. Protein: CASSPGQRGYTF.

The chain combines TRBV10-3 with TRBJ1-3; D remains unclear. The germline V and J ends were trimmed by 0 bases and 0 bases, with 6 bases remaining between them. This CDR3 has 15 residues. Germline lookup yields CDR1 ENHRY and CDR2 SYGVKD. The CDR3: CAISESHSSGNTIYF. As DNA, the CDR3 is TGTGCCATCAGTGAGTCGCACTCCTCTGGAAACACCATATATTTT.

V gene TRBV7-2 combines with J gene TRBJ2-3, with D uncertain. The CDR3 spans 13 residues. The V gene's germline CDR1 is SGHTA and CDR2 FQGNSA. V was trimmed by 2 bases and J by 2 bases, leaving 5 bases between them. The CDR3 sequence: CASSLLVTDTQYF. The CDR3 DNA reads as TGTGCCAGCAGCTTACTAGTCACAGATACGCAGTATTTT.

The chain has TRBV18 and TRBJ1-5; a weak D match, TRBD1 (5 bases). V was cut by 2 bases and J by 1 base, with 12 bases left in between. Germline CDR1 and CDR2: KGHSH and LQKENI. This CDR3 comprises 16 residues. Here the CDR3 reads CASSPYGAGSNQPQHF. In nucleotides, the CDR3 is TGTGCCAGCTCACCATACGGGGCGGGGAGCAATCAGCCCCAGCATTTT.

The chain has TRBV11-2 and TRBJ2-7, with 11 bases identical to TRBD2. This CDR3 has 14 amino acids. V shed 7 bases and J 4 bases; nucleotides not matched to a gene: 6. Per the germline V gene, CDR1 is SGHAT and CDR2 is FQNNGV. Written as DNA, the CDR3 is TGTGCCAGCACCACTAGCGGGAGTCGGTACGAGCAGTACTTC. Its protein product is CASTTSGSRYEQYF.

This chain joins TRBV4-3 and TRBJ1-4; 9 bases fit TRBD1. The ends lost 0 bases at V and 7 bases at J; junction bases unmatched: 3. The CDR3 loop spans 15 amino acids. Germline V gives CDR1 LGHNA, CDR2 YSLEER. The CDR3, as DNA: TGCGCCAGCAGCCAAGAGACAGGGGGTGCTGAAAAACTGTTTTTT. It is translated as CASSQETGGAEKLFF.

The chain has TRBV5-1 and TRBJ2-7, with 7 nucleotides matching TRBD1. Per germline, CDR1 SGHRS and CDR2 YFSETQ. This CDR3 is built from 16 residues. V shed 0 bases, J shed 2 bases, and the junction held 8 bases outside the gene matches. The CDR3 coding sequence is TGCGCCAGCAGCTTGGACCCGGGACAGATCACCTACGAGCAGTACTTC. Translating gives CASSLDPGQITYEQYF.

The chain has TRBV27 and TRBJ2-5, with D maybe TRBD1 (7 bases). The germline V gene has CDR1 MNHEY and CDR2 SMNVEV (reference sequence). This CDR3 region has 15 residues. The V gene lost 6 bases and the J gene lost 5 bases, with 19 bases spanning the gap. The CDR3 DNA is TGTGCCAGCAGCTCTGTTCGGGCAGGGGGGGAGACCCAGTACTTC. It yields the protein CASSSVRAGGETQYF.

This clone was counted a few times. The chain uses TRBV6-5 and TRBJ1-5; no firm D call. V lost 8 bases and J 3 bases, leaving 17 bases between the germline ends. The CDR3 covers 15 residues. Germline V gene lookup returns CDR1 MNHEY and CDR2 SVGAGI. The DNA for the CDR3 is TGTGCCAGCCGGAAAGACAATCGCCACAATCAGCCCCAGCATTTT. It codes for CASRKDNRHNQPQHF.

This sequence joins TRBV18 and TRBJ2-6; D uncertain. Per germline, CDR1 KGHSH and CDR2 LQKENI. This CDR3 comprises 16 residues. The ends were cut back, 1 base at V and 0 bases at J, with 7 bases in the middle. The CDR3 DNA sequence: TGTGCCAGCTCACCACTCACCAGCTCTGGGGCCAACGTCCTGACTTTC. It yields the protein CASSPLTSSGANVLTF.

The chain recombines TRBV6-1 with TRBJ2-1; 8 bases map to TRBD1. The CDR3 extends over 15 amino acids. Germline lookup yields CDR1 MNHNS and CDR2 SASEGT. With 2 bases clipped from V and 9 bases from J, the junction kept 9 bases outside the gene matches. CDR3 nucleotide sequence: TGTGCCAGCAGTGAAAGCCGTGACAGGGGTGCTGAGCAGTTCTTC. This translates into CASSESRDRGAEQFF.

V gene TRBV7-3 combines with J gene TRBJ2-1, with a weak D call TRBD2 (5 bases). The CDR3 loop spans 14 amino acids. V lost 6 bases and J 0 bases, leaving 9 bases between the germline ends. CDR1 is SGHTA, CDR2 FQGTGA, per germline. In DNA, the CDR3 is TGTGCCAGCAGTCCCGAGGGCTCCTACAATGAGCAGTTCTTC. It yields the protein CASSPEGSYNEQFF.

This chain uses TRBV6-2 or TRBV6-3 with TRBJ2-5; 11 nucleotides match TRBD1. The CDR3 extends over 16 amino acids. With 0 bases clipped from V and 5 bases from J, the junction kept 5 bases outside the gene matches. Looked up from germline, CDR1 is MNHEY and CDR2 is SVGEGT. CDR3 coding DNA: TGTGCCAGCAGTTACTCTGGACAGGGGGCAGGGGAGACCCAGTACTTC. Its protein product is CASSYSGQGAGETQYF.

This chain connects TRBV18 to TRBJ1-1; no definite D call. This CDR3 has 16 residues. Trimming cost V 0 bases and J 4 bases, with 15 bases left between them. Per germline, CDR1 KGHSH and CDR2 LQKENI. For the CDR3, the DNA is TGTGCCAGCTCACCACCGTACAGCCAGTTAACCACTGAAGCTTTCTTT. Translated: CASSPPYSQLTTEAFF.

V and J are TRBV12-3 or TRBV12-4 and TRBJ2-7, with D possibly TRBD1 on 5 matching bases. V dropped 7 bases and J dropped 3 bases, with 10 bases sitting between them. The CDR3 runs 12 residues. The CDR3 is CASTSQGYEQYF. The CDR3 DNA reads TGTGCCAGCACTTCCCAGGGCTACGAGCAGTACTTC.

The chain joins TRBV28 to TRBJ2-7; 12 positions agree with TRBD2. Trimming at V came to 6 bases and at J to 3 bases, leaving 6 bases not matched to a gene. This CDR3 region has 15 residues. Per germline, CDR1 MDHEN and CDR2 SYDVKM. In nucleotides, the CDR3 is TGTGCCAGCAGCAAACTAGCGGGGGGTGGCTACGAGCAGTACTTC. Its translation is CASSKLAGGGYEQYF.

This clone was picked up one time. The CDR3 sequence: CATSDSGTAGEKLFF. For the CDR3, the DNA is TGTGCCACCAGTGATAGCGGGACGGCCGGAGAAAAACTGTTTTTT. The chain is built from TRBV24-1 and TRBJ1-4; D might be TRBD1 (5 bases). The CDR3 is 15 amino acids. V was clipped by 3 bases and J by 8 bases, with 15 bases between them. Per germline, CDR1 KGHDR and CDR2 SFDVKD.

The chain carries TRBV27 and TRBJ1-5; perhaps TRBD1 as D (6 bases). V dropped 6 bases and J dropped 7 bases, with 16 bases sitting between them. Germline values: CDR1 MNHEY, CDR2 SMNVEV (reference sequence). The CDR3 totals 14 residues. CDR3 in DNA: TGTGCCAGCAGCCTAGGGACAATTGGACAGCCCCAGCATTTT. Its translation: CASSLGTIGQPQHF.

The J gene is TRBJ2-5, the V gene TRBV19; D perhaps matches TRBD2 (6 bases). There are 12 residues in the CDR3. Per the germline V gene, CDR1 is LNHDA and CDR2 is SQIVND (reference sequence). V lost 8 bases to trimming and J lost 5 bases, with 12 bases between them. The CDR3, as DNA: TGTGCCAGTGGATTCCGGGGGGAGACCCAGTACTTC. Protein product: CASGFRGETQYF.

This chain connects TRBV28 to TRBJ2-3; 12 positions match TRBD2. This CDR3 is built from 15 residues. V shed 2 bases and J 4 bases; nucleotides not matched to a gene: 1. In germline, CDR1 is MDHEN, CDR2 SYDVKM. The CDR3 reads CASSLGLAGPDTQYF. DNA of the CDR3: TGTGCCAGCAGTTTAGGACTAGCGGGACCAGATACGCAGTATTTT.

This clone was counted between two and nine times. The V gene is TRBV28, the J gene TRBJ1-5; 8 nucleotides line up with TRBD1. The junction had 3 bases not matched to a gene; V was cut back by 5 bases and J by 9 bases. This CDR3 comprises 12 residues. Germline CDR1 reads MDHEN; CDR2 reads SYDVKM. CDR3 amino acids: CASSLGTGPQHF. CDR3 coding DNA: TGTGCCAGCAGTCTGGGGACAGGGCCCCAGCATTTT.

This chain joins TRBV28 and TRBJ2-7, with 9 bases identical to TRBD1. CDR1 is MDHEN, CDR2 SYDVKM, per germline. The CDR3 loop spans 13 amino acids. The CDR3 protein is CAAGGQGSHEQYF. The CDR3 DNA is TGTGCAGCCGGGGGACAGGGATCCCACGAGCAGTACTTC.

CDR3 protein: CASSLRGQLRAFF. Here the CDR3 DNA reads TGTGCCAGCAGTTTAAGGGGGCAGCTGAGGGCTTTCTTT. J is TRBJ1-1 and V is TRBV28, with 7 nucleotides matching TRBD1. The V gene end was trimmed by 2 bases and the J gene end by 11 bases; junction bases not matched to a gene: 8. CDR1 MDHEN and CDR2 SYDVKM come from the germline V gene. CDR3 size: 13 residues.

The chain uses TRBV3-1 (or the pseudogene TRBV3-2) and TRBJ2-1; no clear D gene. The ends were cut back, 3 bases at V and 4 bases at J, with 10 bases in the middle. The CDR3 consists of 14 residues. Germline CDR1 reads LGHDT; CDR2 reads YNNKEL (reference sequence). The CDR3 nucleotides read TGTGCCAGCAGCCATCCGGTAGTATACAATGAGCAGTTCTTC. This codes for CASSHPVVYNEQFF.

A single count supports this clone. V is TRBV11-2 and J is TRBJ1-4; no clear D. Germline CDR1 and CDR2: SGHAT and FQNNGV. This CDR3 has 18 residues. V dropped 6 bases and J dropped 0 bases, with 20 bases sitting between them. The CDR3 sequence: CASRPRHPNLTTNEKLFF. As DNA, the CDR3 is TGTGCCAGCAGACCTCGCCACCCTAACCTTACAACTAATGAAAAACTGTTTTTT.

This clone was counted once. This sequence joins TRBV7-2 and TRBJ2-1; D may be TRBD2 (5 bases). V dropped 4 bases and J dropped 3 bases, with 7 bases sitting between them. The CDR3 consists of 13 residues. Germline V gene sequence: CDR1 SGHTA, CDR2 FQGNSA. CDR3 amino acids: CASSSGFYNEQFF. CDR3 in DNA: TGTGCCAGCAGCTCGGGATTCTACAATGAGCAGTTCTTC.

The rearrangement joins TRBV18 to TRBJ2-7, with a possible D match to TRBD2 (5 bases). The CDR3 contains 15 residues. Trimming cost V 3 bases and J 2 bases, with 14 bases left between them. Per the germline V gene, CDR1 is KGHSH and CDR2 is LQKENI. CDR3 DNA: TGTGCCAGCTCACCCCGGGGTGCAGTAGCCTACGAGCAGTACTTC. Protein sequence: CASSPRGAVAYEQYF.